This is a list of T cell receptor beta chains from one sample in a study of blood T cell repertoires in COVID-19. Libraries were prepared by immunoSEQ multiplex PCR; TCRdb keeps only in-frame clonotypes and omits some of them. The table has tens of thousands of clones, around 88% seen once; the top ten hold roughly a sixth. The specimen was peripheral blood. The receptors derive from a woman older than 75 with acute or convalescent COVID-19. Each CDR3 is given with its conserved first and last residue. The D gene is left open where the match is weak. A clone size is listed for some rows: how often the clone was seen (once, few, many), or a class if it is expanded.

V: TRBV6-1; D: -; size: -; J: TRBJ1-6; DNA: TGTGCCAGCAGTGAAGAGGGCCAGACAGGCCTACTCCACTTT; CDR3: CASSEEGQTGLLHF
V: TRBV4-1; D: TRBD1; size: -; J: TRBJ1-2; DNA: TGCGCCAGCAGCCAAGAGGACAGGGGGCTAAGAGGCTACACCTTC; CDR3: CASSQEDRGLRGYTF
V: TRBV18; D: -; size: -; J: TRBJ2-7; DNA: TGTGCCAGCTCACCCCGGGACTTCCCCTTC; CDR3: CASSPRDFPF
V: TRBV2; D: -; size: -; J: TRBJ2-7; DNA: TGTGCCAGCAGTAAGACACTAGGTTCAGCCTACGAGCAGTACTTC; CDR3: CASSKTLGSAYEQYF
V: TRBV7-2; D: -; size: -; J: TRBJ2-2; DNA: TGTGCCAGCAGCTGGCAGGGTGTATACACCGGGGAGCTGTTTTTT; CDR3: CASSWQGVYTGELFF
V: TRBV28; D: -; size: -; J: TRBJ2-7; DNA: TGTGCCAGCAGTGTGACAGGCGTGCACGAGCAGTACTTC; CDR3: CASSVTGVHEQYF
V: TRBV5-5; D: TRBD1; size: -; J: TRBJ1-1; DNA: TGTGCCAGCAGCCGGACAGGCGGCTTAGGAGCTTTCTTT; CDR3: CASSRTGGLGAFF
V: TRBV19; D: TRBD1; size: -; J: TRBJ2-4; DNA: TGTGCCAGTAGTACCCCCTCGAACAGGGGAACCAAAAACATTCAGTACTTC; CDR3: CASSTPSNRGTKNIQYF
V: TRBV3-1/TRBV3-2; D: TRBD1; size: medium-sized; J: TRBJ2-2; DNA: TGTGCCAGCAGCCAAGCCCACAGGGGCAGGACCGGGGAGCTGTTTTTT; CDR3: CASSQAHRGRTGELFF
V: TRBV2; D: -; size: -; J: TRBJ1-1; DNA: TGTGCCAGCAGGGGGCAGGGGATGAACACTGAAGCTTTCTTT; CDR3: CASRGQGMNTEAFF
V: TRBV6-5; D: -; size: -; J: TRBJ2-5; DNA: TGTGCCAGCAGTTACTCAACAGGGCCGGGGGGAGAGACCCAGTACTTC; CDR3: CASSYSTGPGGETQYF
V: TRBV15; D: -; size: -; J: TRBJ1-2; DNA: TGTGCCACCAGCAGAGAGACAGGAAACTATGGCTACACCTTC; CDR3: CATSRETGNYGYTF
V: TRBV2; D: -; size: few; J: TRBJ2-3; DNA: TGTGCCAGCCAAATACAGGGTAGCACAGATACGCAGTATTTT; CDR3: CASQIQGSTDTQYF
V: TRBV6-5; D: TRBD1; size: -; J: TRBJ1-2; DNA: TGTGCCAGCAGTCGACAGGGATCCTTGGGCTACACCTTC; CDR3: CASSRQGSLGYTF
V: TRBV5-1; D: TRBD1; size: -; J: TRBJ2-2; DNA: TGCGCCAGCACTATAGAACAGGGGGCCGGGGAGCTGTTTTTT; CDR3: CASTIEQGAGELFF
V: TRBV5-6; D: -; size: once; J: TRBJ2-7; DNA: TGTGCCAGCAGCTTAGCCGCCTACGAGCAGTACTTC; CDR3: CASSLAAYEQYF
V: TRBV5-6; D: TRBD1; size: -; J: TRBJ2-1; DNA: TGTGCCAGCAGTCTCCCGACAGGGGATTTCGACAATGAGCAGTTCTTC; CDR3: CASSLPTGDFDNEQFF
V: TRBV21-1; D: -; size: once; J: TRBJ2-3; DNA: TGTGCCAGCAGGTATGATGGCAGGGGGAGAGATACGCAGTATTTT; CDR3: CASRYDGRGRDTQYF
V: TRBV28; D: -; size: -; J: TRBJ2-3; DNA: TGTGCCAGCAGCCTCCCTCTCGGGGGAGCAGATACGCAGTATTTT; CDR3: CASSLPLGGADTQYF
V: TRBV11-2; D: TRBD1; size: -; J: TRBJ2-5; DNA: TGTGCCAGCAGCTTAGGTACAGGGGGCGCAGGAGAGACCCAGTACTTC; CDR3: CASSLGTGGAGETQYF
V: TRBV3-1/TRBV3-2; D: -; size: -; J: TRBJ1-5; DNA: TGTGCCAGCAGCCAAAGCGGGAATCAGCCCCAGCATTTT; CDR3: CASSQSGNQPQHF
V: TRBV2; D: -; size: -; J: TRBJ1-2; DNA: TGTGCCAGCAGTGAATGGGCAGGGATAGGGTATGGCTACACCTTC; CDR3: CASSEWAGIGYGYTF
V: TRBV4-1; D: TRBD2; size: -; J: TRBJ2-2; DNA: TGCGCCAGCAGCCAAGAGGGCAGCGGGGTTAACACCGGGGAGCTGTTTTTT; CDR3: CASSQEGSGVNTGELFF
V: TRBV6-6; D: -; size: -; J: TRBJ1-4; DNA: TGTGCCAGCAGCCAAGGGGGAAAACTGTTTTTT; CDR3: CASSQGGKLFF
V: TRBV19; D: TRBD1; size: -; J: TRBJ2-2; DNA: TGTGCCAGTAGCCTGGGACAGGGCTTTTGGACCGGGGAGCTGTTTTTT; CDR3: CASSLGQGFWTGELFF
V: TRBV2; D: -; size: once; J: TRBJ1-5; DNA: TGTGCCAGCAGTGAAGGAGGACTTTATCAGCCCCAGCATTTT; CDR3: CASSEGGLYQPQHF
V: TRBV27; D: TRBD1; size: -; J: TRBJ1-4; DNA: TGTGCCAGCAGTTTTTACAGGGGGGGAAAACTGTTTTTT; CDR3: CASSFYRGGKLFF
V: TRBV6-5; D: -; size: -; J: TRBJ2-1; DNA: TGTGCCAGCAGTACCCCGAAGCGTGAGCAGTTCTTC; CDR3: CASSTPKREQFF
V: TRBV6-6; D: TRBD1; size: -; J: TRBJ2-5; DNA: TGTGCCAGCAGGCCAGGGGGTTCCCAAGAGACCCAGTACTTC; CDR3: CASRPGGSQETQYF
V: TRBV11-3; D: TRBD1; size: -; J: TRBJ2-5; DNA: TGTGCCAGCCTGATGGGGGACAGGGACTCGCAAGAGACCCAGTACTTC; CDR3: CASLMGDRDSQETQYF
V: TRBV29-1; D: TRBD2; size: -; J: TRBJ2-7; DNA: TGCAGCGTTTCTATAGCGGGGGGTCCCTACGAGCAGTACTTC; CDR3: CSVSIAGGPYEQYF
V: TRBV6-6; D: TRBD2; size: once; J: TRBJ2-2; DNA: TGTGCCAGCAGTCCACTAGCGGGGGGGCTCACCGGGGAGCTGTTTTTT; CDR3: CASSPLAGGLTGELFF
V: TRBV7-6; D: TRBD2; size: -; J: TRBJ2-1; DNA: TGTGCCAGCAGCTTAGTTCCGGGACTAGGAACCCGCAATGAGCAGTTCTTC; CDR3: CASSLVPGLGTRNEQFF
V: TRBV2; D: -; size: -; J: TRBJ1-4; DNA: TGTGCCAGCAGTGAACAGGGGAGGGCAACTAATGAAAAACTGTTTTTT; CDR3: CASSEQGRATNEKLFF
V: TRBV7-3; D: -; size: -; J: TRBJ1-2; DNA: TGTGCCAGCAGCCCACAACCTTATTATGGCTACACCTTC; CDR3: CASSPQPYYGYTF
V: TRBV24-1; D: -; size: -; J: TRBJ1-5; DNA: TGTGCCACCAGTGGACAGAAAAGCAATCAGCCCCAGCATTTT; CDR3: CATSGQKSNQPQHF
V: TRBV3-1/TRBV3-2; D: TRBD1; size: -; J: TRBJ1-1; DNA: TGTGCCAGCAGCCGGACAGGGGGCAACACTGAAGCTTTCTTT; CDR3: CASSRTGGNTEAFF
V: TRBV7-6; D: TRBD2; size: -; J: TRBJ2-3; DNA: TGTGCCAGCAGCTTAGCGTTCCTAGCGGGGAGCACAGATACGCAGTATTTT; CDR3: CASSLAFLAGSTDTQYF
V: TRBV5-4; D: -; size: -; J: TRBJ2-7; DNA: TGTGCCAGCAGCTTGGCAGGAGGGCCGAGCTACGAGCAGTACTTC; CDR3: CASSLAGGPSYEQYF